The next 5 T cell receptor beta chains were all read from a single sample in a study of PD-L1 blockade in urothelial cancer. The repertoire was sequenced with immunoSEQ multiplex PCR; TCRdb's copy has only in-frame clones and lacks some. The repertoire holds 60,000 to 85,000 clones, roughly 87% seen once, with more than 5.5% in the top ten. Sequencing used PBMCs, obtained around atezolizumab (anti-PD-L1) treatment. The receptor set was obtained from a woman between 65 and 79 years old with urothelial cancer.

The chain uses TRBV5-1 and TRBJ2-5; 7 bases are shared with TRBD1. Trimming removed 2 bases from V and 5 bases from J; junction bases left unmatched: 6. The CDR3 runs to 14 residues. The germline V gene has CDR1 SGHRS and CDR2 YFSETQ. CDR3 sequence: CASSFTGDGETQYF. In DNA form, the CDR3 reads TGCGCCAGCAGCTTCACAGGGGATGGGGAGACCCAGTACTTC.

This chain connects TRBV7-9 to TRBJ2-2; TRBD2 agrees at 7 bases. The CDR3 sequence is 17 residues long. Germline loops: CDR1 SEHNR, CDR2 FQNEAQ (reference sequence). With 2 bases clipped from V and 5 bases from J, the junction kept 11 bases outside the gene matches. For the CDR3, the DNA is TGTGCCAGCAGCTTAAGAGGGAGGGCCCTCAGAACCGGGGAGCTGTTTTTT. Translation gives CASSLRGRALRTGELFF.

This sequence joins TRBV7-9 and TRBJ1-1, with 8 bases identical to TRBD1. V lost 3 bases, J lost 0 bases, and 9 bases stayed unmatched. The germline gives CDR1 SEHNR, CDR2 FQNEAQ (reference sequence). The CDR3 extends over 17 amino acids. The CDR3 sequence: CASSFGPGGEMNTEAFF. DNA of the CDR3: TGTGCCAGCAGCTTTGGTCCAGGGGGCGAGATGAACACTGAAGCTTTCTTT.

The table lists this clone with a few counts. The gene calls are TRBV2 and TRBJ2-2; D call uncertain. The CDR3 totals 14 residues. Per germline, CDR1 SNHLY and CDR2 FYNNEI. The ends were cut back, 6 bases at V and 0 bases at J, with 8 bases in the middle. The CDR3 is CASRNLANTGELFF. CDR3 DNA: TGTGCCAGCAGAAATCTAGCGAACACCGGGGAGCTGTTTTTT.

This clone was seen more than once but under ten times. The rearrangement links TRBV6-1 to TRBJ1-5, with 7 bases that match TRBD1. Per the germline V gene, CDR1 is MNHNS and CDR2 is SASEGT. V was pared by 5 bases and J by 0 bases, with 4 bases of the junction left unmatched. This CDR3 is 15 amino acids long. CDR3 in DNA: TGTGCCAGCAGTCTCCAGGGGGATAGCAATCAGCCCCAGCATTTT. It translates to CASSLQGDSNQPQHF.